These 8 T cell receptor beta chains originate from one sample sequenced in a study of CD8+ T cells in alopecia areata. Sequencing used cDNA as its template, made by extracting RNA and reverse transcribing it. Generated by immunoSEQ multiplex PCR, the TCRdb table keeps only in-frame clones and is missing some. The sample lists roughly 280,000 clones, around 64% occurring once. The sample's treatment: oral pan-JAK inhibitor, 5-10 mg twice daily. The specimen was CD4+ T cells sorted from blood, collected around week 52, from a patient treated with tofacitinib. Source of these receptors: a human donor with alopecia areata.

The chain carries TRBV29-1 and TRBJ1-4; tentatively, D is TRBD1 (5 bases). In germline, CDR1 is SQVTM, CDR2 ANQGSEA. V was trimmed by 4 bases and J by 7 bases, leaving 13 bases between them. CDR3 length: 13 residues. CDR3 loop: CSVAWRGAEKLFF. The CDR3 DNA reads TGCAGCGTTGCTTGGAGAGGGGCTGAAAAACTGTTTTTT.

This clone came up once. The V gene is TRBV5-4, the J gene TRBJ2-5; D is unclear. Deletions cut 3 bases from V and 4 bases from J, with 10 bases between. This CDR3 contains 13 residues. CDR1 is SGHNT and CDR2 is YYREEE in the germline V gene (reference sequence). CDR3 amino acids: CASSSQVRETQYF. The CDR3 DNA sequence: TGTGCCAGCAGCTCCCAAGTAAGAGAGACCCAGTACTTC.

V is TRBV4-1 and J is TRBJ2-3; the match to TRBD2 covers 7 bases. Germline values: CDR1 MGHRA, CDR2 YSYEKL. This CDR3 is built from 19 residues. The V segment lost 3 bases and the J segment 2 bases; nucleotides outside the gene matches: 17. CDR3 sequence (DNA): TGCGCCAGCAGCCACCTATTCCCAGGAAGCGGGGCCATCACAGATACGCAGTATTTT. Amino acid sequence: CASSHLFPGSGAITDTQYF.

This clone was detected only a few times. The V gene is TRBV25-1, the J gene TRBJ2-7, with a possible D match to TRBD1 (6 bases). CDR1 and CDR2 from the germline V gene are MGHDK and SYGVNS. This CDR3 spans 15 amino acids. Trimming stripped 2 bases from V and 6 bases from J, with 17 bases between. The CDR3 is CASSEPGQFGLEQYF. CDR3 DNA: TGTGCCAGCAGTGAACCAGGACAGTTTGGTCTCGAGCAGTACTTC.

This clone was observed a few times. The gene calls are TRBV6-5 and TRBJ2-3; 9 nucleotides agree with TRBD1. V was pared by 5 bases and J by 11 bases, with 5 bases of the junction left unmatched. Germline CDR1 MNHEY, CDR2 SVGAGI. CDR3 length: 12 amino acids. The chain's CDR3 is CASSTTGGMQYF. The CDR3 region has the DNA TGTGCCAGCAGTACGACAGGGGGAATGCAGTATTTT.

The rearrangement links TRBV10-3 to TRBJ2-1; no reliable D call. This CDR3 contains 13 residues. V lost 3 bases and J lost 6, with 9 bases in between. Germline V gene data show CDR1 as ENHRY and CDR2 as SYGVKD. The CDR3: CAISDKGGNEQFF. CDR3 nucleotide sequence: TGTGCCATCAGTGACAAGGGCGGCAATGAGCAGTTCTTC.

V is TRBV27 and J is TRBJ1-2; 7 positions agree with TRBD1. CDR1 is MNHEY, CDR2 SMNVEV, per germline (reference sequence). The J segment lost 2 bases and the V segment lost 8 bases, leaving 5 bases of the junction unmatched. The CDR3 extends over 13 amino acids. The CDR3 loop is CASGRQGNYGYTF. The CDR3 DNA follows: TGTGCCAGCGGCCGACAGGGAAACTATGGCTACACCTTC.

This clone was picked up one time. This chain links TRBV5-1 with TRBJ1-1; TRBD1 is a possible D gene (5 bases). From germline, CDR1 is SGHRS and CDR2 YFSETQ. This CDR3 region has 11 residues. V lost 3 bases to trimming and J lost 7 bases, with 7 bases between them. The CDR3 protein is CASSWRGEAFF. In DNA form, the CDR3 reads TGCGCCAGCAGCTGGAGGGGTGAAGCTTTCTTT. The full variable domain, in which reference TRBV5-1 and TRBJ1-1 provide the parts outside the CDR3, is KAGVTQTPRYLIKTRGQQVTLSCSPISGHRSVSWYQQTPGQGLQFLFEYFSETQRNKGNFPGRFSGRQFSNSRSEMNVSTLELGDSALYLCASSWRGEAFFGQGTRLTVV.